Described below is a single T cell receptor beta chain sequence and its context. A much bigger clone sits one base away, suggesting this may be a read error. These data belong to a study of kidney transplant recipient with SARS-CoV-2 infection. Via MiXCR, TCRdb re-called the reads, giving one row per CDR3 protein. The table lists 200,000 to 300,000 distinct CDR3 sequences, under 35% of them singletons. The germline CDR1 and CDR2 sequences are SEHNR and FQNEAQ (reference sequence). The CDR3 sequence is 14 residues long. The chain is built from TRBV7-9 and TRBJ2-2; no reliable D call. The specimen was a blood sample, collected at baseline and on roughly day 110 from a kidney transplant recipient. The clonotype was recovered from a male patient in his 30s who had COVID-19 and was a kidney transplant recipient. Some of these T cells may belong to the graft donor. Here the CDR3 reads CAGSLSANTGELFF. CDR3 nucleotides: TGTGCCGGCAGCTTGTCAGCGAACACCGGGGAGCTGTTTTTT.